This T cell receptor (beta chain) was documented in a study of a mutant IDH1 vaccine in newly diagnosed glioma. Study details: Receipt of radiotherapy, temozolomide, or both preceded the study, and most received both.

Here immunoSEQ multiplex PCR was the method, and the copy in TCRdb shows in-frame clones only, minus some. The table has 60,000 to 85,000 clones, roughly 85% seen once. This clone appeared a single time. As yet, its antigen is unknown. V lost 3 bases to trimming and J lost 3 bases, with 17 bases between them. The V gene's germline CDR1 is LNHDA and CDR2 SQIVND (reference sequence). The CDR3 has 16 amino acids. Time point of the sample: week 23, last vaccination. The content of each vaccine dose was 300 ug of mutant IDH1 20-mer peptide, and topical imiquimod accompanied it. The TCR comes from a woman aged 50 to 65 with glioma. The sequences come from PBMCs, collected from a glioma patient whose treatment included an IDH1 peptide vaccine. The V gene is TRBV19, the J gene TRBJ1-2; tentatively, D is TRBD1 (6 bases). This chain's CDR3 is CASSMESTGLDYGYTF. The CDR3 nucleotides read TGTGCCAGTAGTATGGAATCCACAGGGCTGGACTATGGCTACACCTTC.